The rows below give T cell receptor beta chains drawn from one sample of a study of blood T cell repertoires in COVID-19. The data were produced by immunoSEQ multiplex PCR, yet TCRdb's version contains in-frame clones alone and is incomplete. The table records 150,000 or so clones, approximately 88% of them present only once. Sequenced material: peripheral blood. The receptors originated from a man between 50 and 59 years old with acute or convalescent COVID-19. Each CDR3 is given with its conserved first and last residue. Fields, in order: V gene, J gene, CDR3 length, D gene, clone size, CDR3 protein, CDR3 DNA. D genes are given only for firm matches. Size values are once, few and many counts, or a class for expanded clones, and some rows have none.

v_gene: TRBV3-1/TRBV3-2; j_gene: TRBJ2-7; len: 14; d_gene: TRBD1; abundance: .; CDR3aa: CASSIGTGGREQYF; CDR3nt: TGTGCCAGCAGTATCGGGACAGGGGGCCGCGAGCAGTACTTC
v_gene: TRBV27; j_gene: TRBJ1-5; len: 13; d_gene: .; abundance: .; CDR3aa: CATRQNSNQPQHF; CDR3nt: TGTGCCACCCGACAGAATAGCAATCAGCCCCAGCATTTT
v_gene: TRBV28; j_gene: TRBJ1-2; len: 15; d_gene: .; abundance: .; CDR3aa: CASSAQGSVDYGYTF; CDR3nt: TGTGCCAGCAGTGCACAGGGTTCTGTTGACTATGGCTACACCTTC
v_gene: TRBV18; j_gene: TRBJ2-7; len: 13; d_gene: .; abundance: .; CDR3aa: CASSPTGVDEQYF; CDR3nt: TGTGCCAGCTCACCAACAGGAGTGGACGAGCAGTACTTC
v_gene: TRBV2; j_gene: TRBJ2-7; len: 15; d_gene: .; abundance: .; CDR3aa: CASRLRQDASYEQYF; CDR3nt: TGTGCCAGCAGACTCCGACAAGATGCTTCCTACGAGCAGTACTTC
v_gene: TRBV7-2; j_gene: TRBJ2-2; len: 13; d_gene: .; abundance: .; CDR3aa: CASSYLPRGELFF; CDR3nt: TGTGCCAGCAGCTACCTTCCCAGGGGGGAGCTGTTTTTT
v_gene: TRBV5-1; j_gene: TRBJ1-2; len: 16; d_gene: TRBD1; abundance: .; CDR3aa: CASSLTRTGDHYGYTF; CDR3nt: TGCGCCAGCAGCTTGACCCGGACAGGGGATCACTATGGCTACACCTTC
v_gene: TRBV6-6; j_gene: TRBJ2-7; len: 18; d_gene: .; abundance: .; CDR3aa: CASSRQATNWGEIYEQYF; CDR3nt: TGTGCCAGCAGTCGACAGGCGACTAATTGGGGGGAAATCTACGAGCAGTACTTC
v_gene: TRBV3-1/TRBV3-2; j_gene: TRBJ1-1; len: 17; d_gene: .; abundance: .; CDR3aa: CASSQELEAGLNTEAFF; CDR3nt: TGTGCCAGCAGCCAAGAATTGGAGGCGGGCCTGAACACTGAAGCTTTCTTT
v_gene: TRBV5-1; j_gene: TRBJ1-1; len: 15; d_gene: .; abundance: .; CDR3aa: CASSLYPGMNTEAFF; CDR3nt: TGCGCCAGCAGCTTGTATCCCGGGATGAACACTGAAGCTTTCTTT
v_gene: TRBV6-6; j_gene: TRBJ1-1; len: 13; d_gene: .; abundance: once; CDR3aa: CASSYSGEAEAFF; CDR3nt: TGTGCCAGCAGTTACTCAGGGGAAGCTGAAGCTTTCTTT
v_gene: TRBV12-5; j_gene: TRBJ2-2; len: 16; d_gene: .; abundance: .; CDR3aa: CASGKPTGGNTGELFF; CDR3nt: TGTGCTAGTGGGAAACCGACGGGGGGCAACACCGGGGAGCTGTTTTTT
v_gene: TRBV29-1; j_gene: TRBJ1-1; len: 13; d_gene: .; abundance: .; CDR3aa: CSVDQAQGAEAFF; CDR3nt: TGCAGCGTTGATCAGGCCCAAGGTGCTGAAGCTTTCTTT
v_gene: TRBV7-2; j_gene: TRBJ2-3; len: 16; d_gene: TRBD2; abundance: .; CDR3aa: CASSLRLAGGPDTQYF; CDR3nt: TGTGCCAGCAGCCTCCGGCTAGCGGGGGGGCCAGATACGCAGTATTTT
v_gene: TRBV28; j_gene: TRBJ1-4; len: 12; d_gene: .; abundance: .; CDR3aa: CASSLLFGKLFF; CDR3nt: TGTGCCAGCAGCCTATTGTTCGGGAAACTGTTTTTT
v_gene: TRBV11-2; j_gene: TRBJ2-3; len: 12; d_gene: .; abundance: .; CDR3aa: CASSLGPDTQYF; CDR3nt: TGTGCCAGCAGCTTGGGGCCAGATACGCAGTATTTT
v_gene: TRBV3-1/TRBV3-2; j_gene: TRBJ2-5; len: 16; d_gene: TRBD2; abundance: .; CDR3aa: CASSSTLAAYQETQYF; CDR3nt: TGTGCCAGCAGCTCCACACTAGCGGCGTACCAAGAGACCCAGTACTTC
v_gene: TRBV28; j_gene: TRBJ2-3; len: 14; d_gene: .; abundance: .; CDR3aa: CASSPDRRADTQYF; CDR3nt: TGTGCCAGCAGTCCAGACCGGAGGGCAGATACGCAGTATTTT
v_gene: TRBV6-1; j_gene: TRBJ1-5; len: 11; d_gene: .; abundance: .; CDR3aa: CASSETEPQHF; CDR3nt: TGTGCCAGCAGTGAGACAGAGCCCCAGCATTTT
v_gene: TRBV24-1; j_gene: TRBJ2-2; len: 13; d_gene: .; abundance: .; CDR3aa: CATSDPTSGELFF; CDR3nt: TGTGCCACCAGTGACCCCACTAGCGGGGAGCTGTTTTTT
v_gene: TRBV12-3/TRBV12-4; j_gene: TRBJ2-1; len: 12; d_gene: .; abundance: .; CDR3aa: CASSRGQNEQFF; CDR3nt: TGTGCCAGCAGCCGAGGACAGAATGAGCAGTTCTTC
v_gene: TRBV5-1; j_gene: TRBJ1-6; len: 12; d_gene: .; abundance: .; CDR3aa: CASSSEWGDHHF; CDR3nt: TGCGCCAGCAGCTCCGAGTGGGGGGACCACCACTTT
v_gene: TRBV6-5; j_gene: TRBJ1-2; len: 14; d_gene: .; abundance: .; CDR3aa: CASSYFTGIDGYTF; CDR3nt: TGTGCCAGCAGTTACTTCACAGGGATCGATGGCTACACCTTC
v_gene: TRBV13; j_gene: TRBJ1-3; len: 14; d_gene: TRBD1; abundance: .; CDR3aa: CASSSRQGANTIYF; CDR3nt: TGTGCCAGCAGTTCTAGACAGGGGGCAAACACCATATATTTT
v_gene: TRBV10-3; j_gene: TRBJ2-6; len: 18; d_gene: TRBD2; abundance: once; CDR3aa: CAISESGAGASGANVLTF; CDR3nt: TGTGCCATCAGTGAGTCGGGAGCGGGGGCCTCTGGGGCCAACGTCCTGACTTTC
v_gene: TRBV5-1; j_gene: TRBJ1-1; len: 13; d_gene: .; abundance: .; CDR3aa: CASSWKGDTEAFF; CDR3nt: TGCGCCAGCAGCTGGAAGGGGGACACTGAAGCTTTCTTT
v_gene: TRBV14; j_gene: TRBJ1-1; len: 15; d_gene: TRBD1; abundance: .; CDR3aa: CASSPPGQGYTEAFF; CDR3nt: TGTGCCAGCAGCCCACCGGGACAGGGGTACACTGAAGCTTTCTTT
v_gene: TRBV10-3; j_gene: TRBJ1-1; len: 14; d_gene: .; abundance: .; CDR3aa: CAISGTGSGTEAFF; CDR3nt: TGTGCCATCAGTGGGACCGGCAGCGGTACTGAAGCTTTCTTT
v_gene: TRBV19; j_gene: TRBJ2-1; len: 15; d_gene: TRBD2; abundance: .; CDR3aa: CASGTGTNAYNEQFF; CDR3nt: TGTGCCAGTGGGACCGGGACTAACGCCTACAATGAGCAGTTCTTC
v_gene: TRBV4-2; j_gene: TRBJ2-7; len: 15; d_gene: TRBD1; abundance: .; CDR3aa: CASSQETGVEYEQYF; CDR3nt: TGTGCCAGCAGCCAAGAGACAGGGGTAGAGTACGAGCAGTACTTC
v_gene: TRBV28; j_gene: TRBJ2-1; len: 15; d_gene: TRBD1; abundance: once; CDR3aa: CASSSGQGAGNEQFF; CDR3nt: TGTGCCAGCAGTTCCGGACAGGGGGCAGGGAATGAGCAGTTCTTC
v_gene: TRBV4-1; j_gene: TRBJ1-4; len: 15; d_gene: .; abundance: .; CDR3aa: CASSQNPSIVEKLFF; CDR3nt: TGCGCCAGCAGCCAAAACCCCAGTATTGTTGAAAAACTGTTTTTT
v_gene: TRBV28; j_gene: TRBJ1-1; len: 14; d_gene: .; abundance: .; CDR3aa: CASSPQGGGTEAFF; CDR3nt: TGTGCCAGCAGTCCTCAGGGTGGCGGCACTGAAGCTTTCTTT
v_gene: TRBV2; j_gene: TRBJ2-7; len: 14; d_gene: .; abundance: .; CDR3aa: CASSQEQGAYEQYF; CDR3nt: TGTGCCAGCAGCCAGGAACAGGGTGCGTACGAGCAGTACTTC
v_gene: TRBV2; j_gene: TRBJ2-3; len: 15; d_gene: TRBD1; abundance: .; CDR3aa: CASRGQGALGDTQYF; CDR3nt: TGTGCCAGCAGGGGACAGGGGGCGCTTGGCGATACGCAGTATTTT